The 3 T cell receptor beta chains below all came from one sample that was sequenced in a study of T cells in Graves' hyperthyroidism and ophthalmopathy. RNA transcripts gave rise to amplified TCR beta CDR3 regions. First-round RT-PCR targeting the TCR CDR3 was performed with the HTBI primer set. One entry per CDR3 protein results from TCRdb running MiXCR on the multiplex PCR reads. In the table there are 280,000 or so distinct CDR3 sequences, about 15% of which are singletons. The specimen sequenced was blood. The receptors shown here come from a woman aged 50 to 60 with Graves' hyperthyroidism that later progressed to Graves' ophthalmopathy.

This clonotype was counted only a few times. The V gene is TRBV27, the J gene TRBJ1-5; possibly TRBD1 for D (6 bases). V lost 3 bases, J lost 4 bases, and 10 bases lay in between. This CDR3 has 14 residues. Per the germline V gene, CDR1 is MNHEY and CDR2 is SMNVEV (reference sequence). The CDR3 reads CASSFQGMNQPQHF. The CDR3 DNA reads TGTGCCAGCAGTTTCCAGGGGATGAATCAGCCCCAGCATTTT.

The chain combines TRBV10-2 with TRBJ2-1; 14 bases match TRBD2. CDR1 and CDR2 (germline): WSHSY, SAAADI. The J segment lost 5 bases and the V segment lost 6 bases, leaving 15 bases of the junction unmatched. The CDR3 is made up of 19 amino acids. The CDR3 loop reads CASRRLAGGPEGLNNEQFF. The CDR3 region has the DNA TGCGCCAGCAGACGACTAGCGGGAGGGCCAGAAGGGCTCAACAATGAGCAGTTCTTC.

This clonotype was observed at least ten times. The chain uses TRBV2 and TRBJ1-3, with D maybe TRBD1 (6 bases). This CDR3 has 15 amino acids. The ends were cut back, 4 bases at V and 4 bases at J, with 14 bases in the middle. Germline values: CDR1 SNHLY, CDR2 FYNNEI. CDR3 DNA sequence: TGTGCCAGCAGTGTACAGGGAAATCCCGGAAACACCATATATTTT. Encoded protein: CASSVQGNPGNTIYF. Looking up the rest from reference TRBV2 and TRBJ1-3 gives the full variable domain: EPEVTQTPSHQVTQMGQEVILRCVPISNHLYFYWYRQILGQKVEFLVSFYNNEISEKSEIFDDQFSVERPDGSNFTLKIRSTKLEDSAMYFCASSVQGNPGNTIYFGEGSWLTVV.